This TCR beta chain was found in a study of T cells in Graves' hyperthyroidism and ophthalmopathy (dated by TCRdb to the late 2010s). The study in broad terms: Peripheral blood samples were taken at initial diagnosis, before any treatment was given. To identify distinguishing TCR V-J signatures, a discovery cohort of 90 to 100 patients was used, comprising some 45 with Graves' ophthalmopathy and some 60 with stable Graves' hyperthyroidism. Prospective prediction of ophthalmopathy was tested in an independent validation cohort consisting of under 20 hyperthyroidism patients and around 16 patients who later progressed to ophthalmopathy. The 100 or so discovery patients were divided at random into training and test sets in a 7:3 ratio. The study also compared thyroid tissue and blood T-cell repertoires from five or six Graves' hyperthyroidism patients. After sampling, hyperthyroidism patients received methimazole starting at 30 mg daily, and ophthalmopathy patients received high-dose intravenous methylprednisolone. The paper describes TCR Vbeta CDR3 sequencing of 135 peripheral blood samples, made up of 40 to 45 ophthalmopathy patients, around 78 hyperthyroidism patients and 17 progressor patients.

Stable Graves' hyperthyroidism was defined as the absence of progression to ophthalmopathy over 18 months of follow-up. The hyperthyroidism patients were between 18 and 65 years old and newly diagnosed, with a disease duration of less than 2 months. Any patient with an uncontrolled infection, another autoimmune disease, pregnancy or lactation was excluded. Diagnoses were established on the basis of clinical symptoms, serum thyroxine and TRAb, thyroid ultrasound, and orbital computed tomography. PBMCs were isolated from about 9.2 ml of fresh peripheral blood by Ficoll-Paque density gradient centrifugation. Total RNA was extracted with Trizol reagent, and quality was checked on an Agilent 2100 Bioanalyzer. The TCR beta CDR3 regions were amplified from the RNA transcripts. The first round of RT-PCR for the TCR CDR3 was performed with the HTBI primer set and the Qiagen OneStep RT-PCR kit. The libraries were constructed in a second round of multiplex PCR and then size-selected and purified. The libraries were sequenced on an Illumina HiSeq2000 using paired-end 100 bp reads. The paper's processing steps were these. SOAPnuke was used to process the raw data, removing reads that contained adapters or uncalled bases, had a mean Phred below 15, or lacked an exact match to the constant primer or identifier. High-quality paired reads were merged with COPE v1.2.5, and unique nucleotide sequences were defined as clonotypes. MiTCR v1.1 was used to align the clonotypes against IMGT TRBV, TRBD and TRBJ reference segments. The analysis was restricted to V-J combinations with a frequency above 0.0001, which together covered 99% to 99.2% of the repertoires. A TCS score was defined as the ratio of F50 (clonal expansion) to E x V (chaos), with BLOSUM62-based TCRdist applied between CDR3 peptides within each V-J. Welch's t-statistics and random forest reduced several hundred V-J features to 10 to 15, which were used in a naive Bayes classifier (R e1071). TCRdb handled the public reads itself, with Q25 trimming in fastp and clone calling in MiXCR, and kept productive beta chains. Each entry merges the rows of one CDR3 protein and shows their most common DNA and genes. TCRdb, rather than the study authors, made the V and J calls. For this sample there are hundreds of thousands of distinct CDR3 sequences; 11% to 15% appear just once. The ten biggest clones cover 10% to 13% of the sample.

Results and caveats for the whole study, not just this receptor: Most expanded thyroid clonotypes (frequency above 0.001) were also detected in blood, a finding suggesting that blood repertoires may reflect thyroid immune responses. In validation, the model predicted progression to ophthalmopathy with around 71% sensitivity and less than 80% specificity, a median of about six months before onset. Sample size was not statistically predetermined, and investigators were not blinded to group allocation. Ophthalmopathy was separated from stable hyperthyroidism by a 13 V-J signature model, with 85% to 90% sensitivity and about 81% specificity obtained in cross-validation and 80%/75% obtained in testing.

This clonotype has more than one count but fewer than ten. Its antigen is currently not known. No base quality values were provided; no much bigger clone lies one nucleotide off. This receptor was identified in a woman between 18 and 30 years old with Graves' hyperthyroidism. The sample comprised blood.

CDR3 loop: CASSLNIGGRSYNEQFF. The bases are TGTGCCAGCAGCTTGAATATAGGGGGGCGCTCCTACAATGAGCAGTTCTTC. The sequence links TRBV7-2 to TRBJ2-1; the D gene cannot be resolved beyond TRBD1 or TRBD2, each matching 6 bases. The germline V gene provides CDR1 SGHTA and CDR2 FQGNSA. Trimming removed 3 bases from V and 0 bases from J, leaving 15 bases between the germline ends. The CDR3 spans 17 residues, from the cysteine through the phenylalanine. CDR3 DNA only is kept here, 51 bases in frame from base 1.